Listed below are T cell receptor beta chains from one sample, sequenced in a study of blood T cell repertoires in COVID-19. Profiled with immunoSEQ multiplex PCR; TCRdb holds only in-frame clones, not every one. The sample lists fewer than 250,000 clones; roughly 91% were seen once. The specimen sequenced was PBMCs or T cells enriched from blood (not recorded which). The receptor source for this set is a young man in a cohort exposed to, infected with or recovered from COVID-19 (not recorded which). CDR3s include the opening cysteine and the closing phenylalanine or tryptophan. The order of the fields is J gene, D gene, clone size, V gene, CDR3 protein, CDR3 DNA. A D gene is named only where the DNA matches it firmly. Size values are once, few and many counts, or a class for expanded clones, and some rows have none.

TRBJ1-5 TRBD1 NA TRBV28 CASSGGQGGGQPQHF TGTGCCAGCAGTGGCGGTCAGGGGGGTGGTCAGCCCCAGCATTTT
TRBJ1-3 NA NA TRBV28 CASSLRGSGNTIYF TGTGCCAGCAGTTTAAGGGGATCTGGAAACACCATATATTTT
TRBJ1-1 TRBD1 NA TRBV25-1 CASSQGARSTEAFF TGTGCCAGCAGCCAGGGGGCGCGAAGCACTGAAGCTTTCTTT
TRBJ2-7 TRBD1 NA TRBV28 CASTTGVSSYEQYF TGTGCCAGCACCACAGGGGTAAGCTCCTACGAGCAGTACTTC
TRBJ2-5 TRBD2 NA TRBV9 CASSVASGRRETQYF TGTGCCAGCAGCGTAGCTAGCGGGAGGCGGGAGACCCAGTACTTC
TRBJ2-1 NA NA TRBV3-1/TRBV3-2 CASSQVRTYSYNEQFF TGTGCCAGCAGCCAAGTTCGTACATACTCCTACAATGAGCAGTTCTTC
TRBJ2-7 TRBD2 NA TRBV7-7 CASSPGLAGSYEQYF TGTGCTAGCAGCCCCGGACTAGCGGGGTCCTACGAGCAGTACTTC
TRBJ2-3 NA NA TRBV7-9 CASSLGAADTQYF TGTGCCAGCAGCTTAGGGGCAGCCGATACGCAGTATTTT
TRBJ2-1 TRBD1 NA TRBV5-6 CASSFQGASYNEQFF TGTGCCAGCAGCTTTCAGGGGGCCTCCTACAATGAGCAGTTCTTC
TRBJ2-6 TRBD1 NA TRBV28 CASSSIQGTGANVLTF TGTGCCAGCAGTTCCATACAGGGGACTGGGGCCAACGTCCTGACTTTC
TRBJ1-5 NA NA TRBV12-3/TRBV12-4 CASSLPGNQPQHF TGTGCCAGCAGTTTACCCGGCAATCAGCCCCAGCATTTT
TRBJ2-1 NA NA TRBV28 CASEGGLYNEQFF TGTGCTTCCGAGGGCGGCCTCTACAATGAGCAGTTCTTC
TRBJ1-2 NA NA TRBV7-2 CASSFSPSGYGYTF TGTGCCAGCAGCTTCTCCCCGAGCGGATATGGCTACACCTTC
TRBJ2-3 TRBD2 once TRBV6-5 CASKLAGGSADTQYF TGTGCCAGCAAGTTAGCGGGAGGGAGTGCAGATACGCAGTATTTT
TRBJ2-1 TRBD2 NA TRBV5-1 CASSLEAGGPRSSYNEQFF TGCGCCAGCAGCTTGGAAGCGGGAGGGCCCCGGAGCTCCTACAATGAGCAGTTCTTC
TRBJ2-3 NA once TRBV18 CASSPQGLSSTDTQYF TGTGCCAGCTCACCACAGGGGTTGAGTAGCACAGATACGCAGTATTTT
TRBJ1-4 TRBD1 NA TRBV3-1/TRBV3-2 CASSQDLGGWGEKLFF TGTGCCAGCAGCCAAGATTTAGGGGGCTGGGGGGAAAAACTGTTTTTT
TRBJ2-1 TRBD2 NA TRBV9 CASSVALVGLAGDGNEQFF TGTGCCAGCAGCGTAGCTCTTGTAGGCCTAGCGGGAGACGGGAATGAGCAGTTCTTC
TRBJ2-1 NA few TRBV7-2 CASSLGGFDNEQFF TGTGCCAGCAGCTTAGGAGGCTTTGACAATGAGCAGTTCTTC
TRBJ1-2 NA NA TRBV9 CASGGQTAGYTF TGTGCCAGCGGTGGGCAAACGGCAGGCTACACCTTC
TRBJ2-1 TRBD2 NA TRBV5-1 CASSFGSGSSYNEQFF TGCGCCAGCAGCTTTGGTAGCGGGAGCTCCTACAATGAGCAGTTCTTC
TRBJ2-1 TRBD1 NA TRBV9 CASSVLIGTGGLNEQFF TGTGCCAGCAGCGTACTCATCGGGACAGGAGGGCTCAATGAGCAGTTCTTC
TRBJ1-1 TRBD1 NA TRBV7-8 CASSSSGGLSRDF TGTGCCAGCAGCTCGTCAGGGGGCCTCTCTAGGGACTTT
TRBJ2-7 NA NA TRBV28 CASSLRYWSSYEQYF TGTGCCAGCAGTTTAAGGTACTGGAGCTCCTACGAGCAGTACTTC
TRBJ1-3 NA once TRBV10-2 CASSESDTVFTIYF TGCGCCAGCAGTGAGTCGGACACGGTTTTCACCATATATTTT
TRBJ2-4 NA NA TRBV19 CASRSAPGAKNIQYF TGTGCCAGTAGGAGCGCGCCTGGGGCCAAAAACATTCAGTACTTC
TRBJ2-5 NA NA TRBV7-2 CASSLGLAAQETQYF TGTGCCAGCAGCTTAGGTTTAGCGGCCCAAGAGACCCAGTACTTC
TRBJ2-6 NA NA TRBV27 CASSSLSGANVLTF TGTGCCAGCAGTTCCCTCTCTGGGGCCAACGTCCTGACTTTC
TRBJ2-7 TRBD1 few TRBV5-1 CASSLAGTGSREQYF TGCGCCAGCAGCTTGGCCGGGACAGGCTCTAGGGAGCAGTACTTC
TRBJ1-5 NA NA TRBV6-5 CASSYTGRQPQHF TGTGCCAGCAGTTACACTGGGCGTCAGCCCCAGCATTTT
TRBJ1-2 TRBD1 NA TRBV5-1 CASSSFDRGWEYGYTF TGCGCCAGCAGCTCCTTCGACAGGGGCTGGGAGTATGGCTACACCTTC
TRBJ1-1 TRBD1 NA TRBV19 CASNPGGGRTEAFF TGTGCCAGTAACCCCGGAGGGGGCCGGACTGAAGCTTTCTTT
TRBJ2-1 NA once TRBV6-5 CASSRVSYNEQFF TGTGCCAGCTCGCGGGTTTCCTACAATGAGCAGTTCTTC
TRBJ1-4 TRBD1 NA TRBV5-5 CASSLGTGKNEKLFF TGTGCCAGCAGCCTAGGGACAGGGAAAAATGAAAAACTGTTTTTT
TRBJ1-1 NA NA TRBV19 CASSIRTTLNTEAFF TGTGCCAGTAGTATAAGGACAACCTTGAACACTGAAGCTTTCTTT
TRBJ2-2 TRBD2 NA TRBV3-1/TRBV3-2 CASSPGTSVGELFF TGTGCCAGCAGCCCCGGGACTAGCGTAGGGGAGCTGTTTTTT
TRBJ2-7 NA NA TRBV3-1/TRBV3-2 CASSQGRDSTTRRYF TGTGCCAGCAGCCAAGGCCGGGATAGCACAACTCGGAGGTACTTC
TRBJ2-3 TRBD2 NA TRBV9 CASSAFSGATDTQYF TGTGCCAGCAGCGCCTTTAGCGGGGCCACAGATACGCAGTATTTT
TRBJ2-5 NA NA TRBV5-1 CASSQGPVSQETQYF TGCGCCAGCAGCCAGGGCCCTGTCTCACAAGAGACCCAGTACTTC
TRBJ1-1 TRBD1 NA TRBV7-2 CASSLRTGLNTEAFF TGTGCCAGCAGCTTGAGGACAGGGCTGAACACTGAAGCTTTCTTT